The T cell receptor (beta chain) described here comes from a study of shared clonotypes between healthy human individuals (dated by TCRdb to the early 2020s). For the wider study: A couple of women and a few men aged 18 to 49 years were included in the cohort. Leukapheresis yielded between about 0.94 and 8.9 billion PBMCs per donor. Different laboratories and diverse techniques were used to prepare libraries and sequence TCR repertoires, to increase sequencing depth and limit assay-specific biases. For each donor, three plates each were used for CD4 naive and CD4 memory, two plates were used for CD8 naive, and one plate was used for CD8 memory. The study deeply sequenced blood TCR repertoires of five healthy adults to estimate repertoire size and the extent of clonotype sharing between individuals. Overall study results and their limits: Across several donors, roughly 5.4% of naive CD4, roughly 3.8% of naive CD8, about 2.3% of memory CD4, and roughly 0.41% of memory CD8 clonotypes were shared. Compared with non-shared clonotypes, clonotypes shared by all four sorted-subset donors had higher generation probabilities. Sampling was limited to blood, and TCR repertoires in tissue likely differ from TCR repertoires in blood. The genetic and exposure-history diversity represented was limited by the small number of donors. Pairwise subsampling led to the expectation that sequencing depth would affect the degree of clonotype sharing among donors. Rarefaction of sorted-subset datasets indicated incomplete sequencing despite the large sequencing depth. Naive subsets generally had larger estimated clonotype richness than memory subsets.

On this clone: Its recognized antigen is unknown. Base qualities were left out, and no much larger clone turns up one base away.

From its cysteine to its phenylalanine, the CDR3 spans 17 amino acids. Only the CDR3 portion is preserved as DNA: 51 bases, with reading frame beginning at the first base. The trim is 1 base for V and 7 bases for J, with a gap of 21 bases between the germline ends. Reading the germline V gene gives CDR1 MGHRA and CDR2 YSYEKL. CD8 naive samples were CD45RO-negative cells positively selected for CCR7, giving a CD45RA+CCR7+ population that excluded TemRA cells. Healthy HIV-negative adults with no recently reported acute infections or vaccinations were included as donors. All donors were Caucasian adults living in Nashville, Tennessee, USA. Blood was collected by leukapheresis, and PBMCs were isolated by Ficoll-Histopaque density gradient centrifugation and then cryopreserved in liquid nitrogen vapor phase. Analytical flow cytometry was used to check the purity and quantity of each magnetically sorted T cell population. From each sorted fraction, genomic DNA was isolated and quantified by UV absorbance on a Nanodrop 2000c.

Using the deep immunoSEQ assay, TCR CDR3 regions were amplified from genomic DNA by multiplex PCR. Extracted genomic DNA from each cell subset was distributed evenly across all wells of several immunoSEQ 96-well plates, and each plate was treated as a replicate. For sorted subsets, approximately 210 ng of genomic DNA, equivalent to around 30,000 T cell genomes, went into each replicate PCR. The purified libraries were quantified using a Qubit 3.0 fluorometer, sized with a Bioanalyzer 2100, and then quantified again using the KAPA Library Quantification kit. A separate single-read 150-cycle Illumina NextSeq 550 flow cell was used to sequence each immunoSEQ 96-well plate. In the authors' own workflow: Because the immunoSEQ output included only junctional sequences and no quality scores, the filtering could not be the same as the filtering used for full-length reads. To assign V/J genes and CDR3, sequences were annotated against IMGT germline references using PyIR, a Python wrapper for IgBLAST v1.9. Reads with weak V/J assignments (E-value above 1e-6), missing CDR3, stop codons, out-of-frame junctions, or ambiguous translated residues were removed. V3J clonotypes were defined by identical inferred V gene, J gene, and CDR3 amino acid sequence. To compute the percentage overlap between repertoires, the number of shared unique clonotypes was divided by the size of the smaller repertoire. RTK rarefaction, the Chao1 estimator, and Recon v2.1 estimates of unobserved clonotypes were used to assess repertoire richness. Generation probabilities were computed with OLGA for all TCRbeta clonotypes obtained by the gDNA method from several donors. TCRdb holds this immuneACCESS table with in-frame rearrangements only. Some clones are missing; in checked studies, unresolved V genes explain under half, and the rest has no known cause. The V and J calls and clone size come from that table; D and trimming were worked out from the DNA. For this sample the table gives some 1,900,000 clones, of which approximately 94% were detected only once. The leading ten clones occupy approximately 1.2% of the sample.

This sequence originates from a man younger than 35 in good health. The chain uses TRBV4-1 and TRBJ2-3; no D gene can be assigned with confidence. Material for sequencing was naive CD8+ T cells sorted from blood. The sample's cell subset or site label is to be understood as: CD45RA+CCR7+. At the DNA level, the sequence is TGCGCCAGCAGCCAAGCATTCTCCCCACGGCGTGCAAATACGCAGTATTTT. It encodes CASSQAFSPRRANTQYF.